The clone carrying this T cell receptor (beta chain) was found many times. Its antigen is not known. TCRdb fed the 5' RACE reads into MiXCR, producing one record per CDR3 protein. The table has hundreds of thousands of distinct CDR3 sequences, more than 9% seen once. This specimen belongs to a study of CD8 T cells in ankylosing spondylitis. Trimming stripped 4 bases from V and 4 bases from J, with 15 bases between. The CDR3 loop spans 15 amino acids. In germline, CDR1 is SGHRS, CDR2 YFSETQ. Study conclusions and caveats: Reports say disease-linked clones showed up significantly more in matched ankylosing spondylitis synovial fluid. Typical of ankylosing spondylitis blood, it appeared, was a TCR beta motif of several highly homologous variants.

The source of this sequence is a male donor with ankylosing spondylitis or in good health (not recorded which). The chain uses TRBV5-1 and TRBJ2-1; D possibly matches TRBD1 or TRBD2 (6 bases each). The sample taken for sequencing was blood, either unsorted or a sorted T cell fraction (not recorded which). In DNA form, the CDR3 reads TGCGCCAGCAGCGGGGGGCGGGGAGAGTACAATGAGCAGTTCTTC. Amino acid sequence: CASSGGRGEYNEQFF.